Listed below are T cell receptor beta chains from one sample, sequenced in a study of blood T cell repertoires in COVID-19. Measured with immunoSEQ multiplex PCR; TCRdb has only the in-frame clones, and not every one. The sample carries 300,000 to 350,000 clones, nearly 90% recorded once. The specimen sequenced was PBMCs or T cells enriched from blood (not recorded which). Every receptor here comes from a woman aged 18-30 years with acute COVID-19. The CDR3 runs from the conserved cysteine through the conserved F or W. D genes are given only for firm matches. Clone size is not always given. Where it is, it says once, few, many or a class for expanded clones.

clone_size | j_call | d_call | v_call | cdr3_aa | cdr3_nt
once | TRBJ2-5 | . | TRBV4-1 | CASSQDLAGAQETQYF | TGCGCCAGCAGCCAAGATTTAGCAGGGGCCCAAGAGACCCAGTACTTC
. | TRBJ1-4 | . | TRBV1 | CTSSQGPSEGANEKLFF | TGCACCAGCAGCCAAGGTCCTTCGGAGGGAGCTAATGAAAAACTGTTTTTT
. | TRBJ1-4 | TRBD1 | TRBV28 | CASRFRDSLNEKLFF | TGTGCCAGCAGATTCCGGGACAGTTTAAATGAAAAACTGTTTTTT
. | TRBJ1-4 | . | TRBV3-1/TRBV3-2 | CASSQGSGEKLFF | TGTGCCAGCAGCCAAGGGAGCGGTGAAAAACTGTTTTTT
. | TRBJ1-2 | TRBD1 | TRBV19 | CASSSRQGANYGYTF | TGTGCCAGTAGTAGCCGACAGGGCGCTAACTATGGCTACACCTTC
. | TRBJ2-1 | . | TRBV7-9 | CASSFDSSYNEQFF | TGTGCCAGCAGCTTTGACTCCTCCTACAATGAGCAGTTCTTC
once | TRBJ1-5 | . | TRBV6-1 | CASSDPGGSNQPQHF | TGTGCCAGCAGTGATCCGGGAGGTAGCAATCAGCCCCAGCATTTT
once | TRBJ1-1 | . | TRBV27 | CASSSTVNTEAFF | TGTGCCAGCAGTTCGACAGTGAACACTGAAGCTTTCTTT
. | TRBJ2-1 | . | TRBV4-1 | CASSQDTGSGLIYNEQFF | TGCGCCAGCAGCCAAGATACAGGAAGCGGGCTCATCTACAATGAGCAGTTCTTC
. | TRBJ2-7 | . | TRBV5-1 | CASSPAPGSYEQYF | TGCGCCAGCAGCCCGGCTCCAGGTTCCTACGAGCAGTACTTC
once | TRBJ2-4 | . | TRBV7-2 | CASSLVAREGAKNIQYF | TGTGCCAGCAGCTTAGTAGCCAGGGAAGGTGCCAAAAACATTCAGTACTTC
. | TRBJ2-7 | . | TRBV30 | CAWSEARGTYEQYF | TGTGCCTGGAGTGAGGCAAGGGGAACCTACGAGCAGTACTTC
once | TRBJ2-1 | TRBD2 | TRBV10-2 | CASRLTSDHEQFF | TGCGCCAGCAGGCTTACTAGCGACCATGAGCAGTTCTTC
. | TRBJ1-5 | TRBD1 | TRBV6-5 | CASRQGKGQPQHF | TGTGCCAGCAGACAGGGGAAGGGTCAGCCCCAGCATTTT
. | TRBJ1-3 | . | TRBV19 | CASSPFGYSGNTIYF | TGTGCCAGTAGCCCGTTCGGTTACTCTGGAAACACCATATATTTT
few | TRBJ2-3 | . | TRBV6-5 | CASSYSSVTTDTQYF | TGTGCCAGCAGTTACTCTAGCGTTACGACGGATACGCAGTATTTT
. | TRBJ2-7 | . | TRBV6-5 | CASSSTGSQYF | TGTGCCAGCAGTTCCACAGGGTCTCAGTACTTC
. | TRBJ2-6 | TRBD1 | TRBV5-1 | CASSTGDSGANVLTF | TGCGCCAGCAGCACAGGGGACTCTGGGGCCAACGTCCTGACTTTC